This T cell receptor (beta chain) was sequenced during a study of shared clonotypes between healthy human individuals. Overall study context: CD4 naive and memory got three plates each, CD8 naive two, CD8 memory one. Notes on the study in general: Richness estimates generally favored naive over memory subsets.

The CDR3 extends over 15 amino acids. Germline CDR1 is SGHNT and CDR2 is YYREEE (reference sequence). V lost 5 bases, J lost 7 bases, and 11 bases stayed unmatched. This table comes from immunoSEQ multiplex PCR, and its TCRdb copy is limited to in-frame clones, with some not included. The sample carries some 2,500,000 clones, roughly 92% recorded once. Note on this clone: Antigen unknown.

This receptor was taken from a man between 18 and 35 years old in good health. Some clones in this sample may be carry-over from other donors' samples. Sequencing was done on a sample of naive CD4+ T cells from PBMCs. Subset defined: CD45RA+ positively selected. The rearrangement links TRBV5-4 to TRBJ2-1; 8 bases fit TRBD2. CDR3 bases: TGTGCCAGCAGGAATGGGCTAGCGGGCGCAAATGAGCAGTTCTTC. Amino acid sequence: CASRNGLAGANEQFF.